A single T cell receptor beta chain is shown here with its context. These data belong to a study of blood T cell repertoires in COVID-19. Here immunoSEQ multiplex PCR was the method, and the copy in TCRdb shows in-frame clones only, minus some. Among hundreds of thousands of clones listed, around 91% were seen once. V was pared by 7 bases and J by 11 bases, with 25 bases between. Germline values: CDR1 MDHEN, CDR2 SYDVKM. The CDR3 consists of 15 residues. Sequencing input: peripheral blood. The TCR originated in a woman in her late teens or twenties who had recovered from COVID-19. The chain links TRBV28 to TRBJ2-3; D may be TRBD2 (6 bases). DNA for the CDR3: TGTGCCAGCACCACCCCGGGACTTCGGAGATCAAGGCAGTATTTT. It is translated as CASTTPGLRRSRQYF.